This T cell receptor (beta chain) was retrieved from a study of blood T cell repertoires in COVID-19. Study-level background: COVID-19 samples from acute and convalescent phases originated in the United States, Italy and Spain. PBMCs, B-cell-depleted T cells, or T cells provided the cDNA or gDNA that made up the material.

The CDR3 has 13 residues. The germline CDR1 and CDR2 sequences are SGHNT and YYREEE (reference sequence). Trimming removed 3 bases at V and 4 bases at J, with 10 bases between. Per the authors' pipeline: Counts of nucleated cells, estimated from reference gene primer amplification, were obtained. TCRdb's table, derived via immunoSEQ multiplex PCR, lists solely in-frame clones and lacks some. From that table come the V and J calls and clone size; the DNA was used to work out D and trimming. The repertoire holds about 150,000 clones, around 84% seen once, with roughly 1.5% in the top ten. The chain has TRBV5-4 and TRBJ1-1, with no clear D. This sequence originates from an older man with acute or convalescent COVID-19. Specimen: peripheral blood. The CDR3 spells CASSSDTGTEAFF. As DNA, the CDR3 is TGTGCCAGCAGCTCCGATACCGGCACTGAAGCTTTCTTT.